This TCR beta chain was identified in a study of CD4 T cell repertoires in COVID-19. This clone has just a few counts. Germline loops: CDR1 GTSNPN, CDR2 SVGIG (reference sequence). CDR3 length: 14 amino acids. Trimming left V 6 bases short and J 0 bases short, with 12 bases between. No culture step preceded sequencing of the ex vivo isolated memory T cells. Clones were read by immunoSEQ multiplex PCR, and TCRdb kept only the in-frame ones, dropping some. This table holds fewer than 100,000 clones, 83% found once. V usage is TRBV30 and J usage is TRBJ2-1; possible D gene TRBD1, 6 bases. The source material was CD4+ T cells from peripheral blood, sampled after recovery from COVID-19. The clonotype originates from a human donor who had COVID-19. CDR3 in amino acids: CACMTGVSYNEQFF. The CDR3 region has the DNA TGTGCCTGCATGACAGGAGTCTCCTACAATGAGCAGTTCTTC. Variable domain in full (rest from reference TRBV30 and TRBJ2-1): SQTIHQWPATLVQPVGSPLSLECTVEGTSNPNLYWYRQAAGRGLQLLFYSVGIGQISSEVPQNLSASRPQDRQFILSSKKLLLSDSGFYLCACMTGVSYNEQFFGPGTRLTVL.